What follows are 5 T cell receptor beta chains derived from one specimen sequenced in a study of T cell responses to AZD1222 COVID-19 vaccine. Repertoires were generated with immunoSEQ multiplex PCR, while TCRdb's copy carries only in-frame clones and drops some. The data contain 100,000 to 150,000 clones, roughly 90% of them singletons. Sequencing was performed on peripheral blood, taken 28 days after the second AZD1222 dose. The source of these receptors is an adult who received the AZD1222 COVID-19 vaccine.

V usage is TRBV7-8 and J usage is TRBJ2-7, with a weak D call TRBD2 (6 bases). The length of the CDR3 is 14 residues. V lost 5 bases and J lost 7, with 18 bases in between. Germline V CDR1 and CDR2: SGHVS, FQNEAQ. Here the CDR3 DNA reads TGTGCCAGCAGCCAAAAAATCGGCGGGGATGAGCAGTACTTC. This sequence encodes CASSQKIGGDEQYF.

J is TRBJ2-7 and V is TRBV27; 8 nucleotides align to TRBD1. CDR3 length: 15 residues. With V trimmed by 3 bases and J by 1 base, 5 bases remained unmatched. Germline CDR1 reads MNHEY; CDR2 reads SMNVEV (reference sequence). The CDR3 coding sequence is TGTGCCAGCAGTTTCGGACAGGGAGGTTCCTACGAGCAGTACTTC. Translation gives CASSFGQGGSYEQYF.

This clone was seen a handful of times. V usage is TRBV2 and J usage is TRBJ2-3; possibly TRBD1 for D (6 bases). CDR3 length: 14 amino acids. Trimming removed 6 bases from V and 1 base from J, with 11 bases in between. Germline-derived CDR1 and CDR2 are SNHLY and FYNNEI. The chain's CDR3 is CASRKGVGTDTQYF. As DNA, the CDR3 is TGTGCCAGCAGGAAGGGGGTAGGCACAGATACGCAGTATTTT.

This sequence joins TRBV5-1 and TRBJ1-2, with D unresolved. From germline, CDR1 is SGHRS and CDR2 YFSETQ. CDR3 length: 13 amino acids. V was trimmed by 0 bases and J by 1 base, leaving 4 bases between them. CDR3 bases: TGCGCCAGCAGCTTGGAAGGTAACTATGGCTACACCTTC. Encoded protein: CASSLEGNYGYTF.

Only one count was recorded for this clone. This chain links TRBV6-4 with TRBJ1-2, with 11 bases fitting TRBD1. Germline V gene data show CDR1 as MRHNA and CDR2 as SNTAGT. V trimming: 2 bases; J trimming: 8 bases; junction bases outside the gene matches: 7. The CDR3 is made up of 15 amino acids. The DNA for the CDR3 is TGTGCCAGCAGTGACATAGGACAGGGGGCGAAGGGCTACACCTTC. This gives the protein CASSDIGQGAKGYTF.